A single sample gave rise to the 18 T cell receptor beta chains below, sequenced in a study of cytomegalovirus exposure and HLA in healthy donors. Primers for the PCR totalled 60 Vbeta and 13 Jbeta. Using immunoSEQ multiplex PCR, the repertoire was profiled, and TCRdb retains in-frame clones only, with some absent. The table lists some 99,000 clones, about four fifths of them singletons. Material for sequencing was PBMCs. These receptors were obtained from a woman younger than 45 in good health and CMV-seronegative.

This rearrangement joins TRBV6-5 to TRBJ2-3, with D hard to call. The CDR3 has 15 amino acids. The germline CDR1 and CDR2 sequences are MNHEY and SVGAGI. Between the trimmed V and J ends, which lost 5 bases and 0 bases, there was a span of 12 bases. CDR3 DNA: TGTGCCAGCAGTCCTTTTTTGGCTAGCACAGATACGCAGTATTTT. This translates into CASSPFLASTDTQYF.

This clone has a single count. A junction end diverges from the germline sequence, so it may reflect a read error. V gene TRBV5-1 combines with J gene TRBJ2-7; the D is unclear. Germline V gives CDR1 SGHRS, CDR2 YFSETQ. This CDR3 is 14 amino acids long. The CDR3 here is CAGSLAPGVYEQYF. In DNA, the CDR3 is TGCGCCGGCAGCTTGGCCCCCGGAGTATACGAGCAGTACTTC.

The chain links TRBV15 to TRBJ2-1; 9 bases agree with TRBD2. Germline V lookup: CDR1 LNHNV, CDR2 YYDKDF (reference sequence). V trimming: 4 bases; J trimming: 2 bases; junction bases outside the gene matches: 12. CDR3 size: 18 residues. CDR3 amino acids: CATSTAWVWTSAYNEQFF. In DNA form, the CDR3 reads TGTGCCACCAGCACTGCTTGGGTCTGGACTAGCGCCTACAATGAGCAGTTCTTC.

Written as DNA, the CDR3 is TGTGCCAGCAGCGGGACAGGGTATAACACTGAAGCTTTCTTT. This sequence encodes CASSGTGYNTEAFF. The chain has TRBV7-8 and TRBJ1-1; TRBD1 matches 9 bases. Trimming at V came to 5 bases and at J to 2 bases, leaving 3 bases not matched to a gene. Germline CDR1 reads SGHVS; CDR2 reads FQNEAQ. There are 14 residues in the CDR3. The variable domain in full, completed from reference TRBV7-8 and TRBJ1-1, reads GAGVSQSPRYKVAKRGQDVALRCDPISGHVSLFWYQQALGQGPEFLTYFQNEAQLDKSGLPSDRFFAERPEGSVSTLKIQRTQQEDSAVYLCASSGTGYNTEAFFGQGTRLTVV.

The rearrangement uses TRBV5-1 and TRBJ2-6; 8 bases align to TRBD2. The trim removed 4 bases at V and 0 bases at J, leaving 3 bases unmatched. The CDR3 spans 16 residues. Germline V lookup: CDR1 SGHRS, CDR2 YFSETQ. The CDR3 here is CASSPGGGSGANVLTF. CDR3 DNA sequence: TGCGCCAGCAGCCCGGGGGGGGGCTCTGGGGCCAACGTCCTGACTTTC.

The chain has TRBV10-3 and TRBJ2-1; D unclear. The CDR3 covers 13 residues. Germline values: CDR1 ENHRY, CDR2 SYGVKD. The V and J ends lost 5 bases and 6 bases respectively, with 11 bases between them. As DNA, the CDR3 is TGTGCCATCAGTAGCGTATCCAGCAATGAGCAGTTCTTC. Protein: CAISSVSSNEQFF.

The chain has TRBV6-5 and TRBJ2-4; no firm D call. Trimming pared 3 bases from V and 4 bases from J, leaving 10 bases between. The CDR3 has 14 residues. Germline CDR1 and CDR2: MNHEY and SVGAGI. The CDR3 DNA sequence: TGTGCCAGCAGTTATGACAAGTCGAAAAACATTCAGTACTTC. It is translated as CASSYDKSKNIQYF.

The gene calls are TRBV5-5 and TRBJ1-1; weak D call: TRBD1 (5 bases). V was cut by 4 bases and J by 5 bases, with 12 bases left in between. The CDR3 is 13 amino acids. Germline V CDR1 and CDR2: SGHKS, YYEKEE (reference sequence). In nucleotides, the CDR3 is TGTGCCAGCAGCCAACTACGGGGGACTGAAGCTTTCTTT. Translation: CASSQLRGTEAFF.

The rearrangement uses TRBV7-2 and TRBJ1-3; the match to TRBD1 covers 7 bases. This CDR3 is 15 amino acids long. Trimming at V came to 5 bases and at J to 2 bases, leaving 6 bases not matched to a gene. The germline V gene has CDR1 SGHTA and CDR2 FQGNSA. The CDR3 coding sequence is TGTGCCAGCAGCCCAGCAACAGGGGCTGGAAACACCATATATTTT. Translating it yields CASSPATGAGNTIYF.

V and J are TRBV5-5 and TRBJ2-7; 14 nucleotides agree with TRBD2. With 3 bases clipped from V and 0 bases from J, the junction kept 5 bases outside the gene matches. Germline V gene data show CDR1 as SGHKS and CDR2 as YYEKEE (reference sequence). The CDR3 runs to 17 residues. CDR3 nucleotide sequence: TGTGCCAGCAGCTATGGACTAGCGGGAGGTGGCTCCTACGAGCAGTACTTC. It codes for CASSYGLAGGGSYEQYF.

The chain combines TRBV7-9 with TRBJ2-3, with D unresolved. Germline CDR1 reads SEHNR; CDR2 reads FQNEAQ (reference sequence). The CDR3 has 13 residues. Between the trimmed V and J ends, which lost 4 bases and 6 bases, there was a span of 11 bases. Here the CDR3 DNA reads TGTGCCAGCAGCTCCGGTGTATCGGATACGCAGTATTTT. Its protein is CASSSGVSDTQYF.

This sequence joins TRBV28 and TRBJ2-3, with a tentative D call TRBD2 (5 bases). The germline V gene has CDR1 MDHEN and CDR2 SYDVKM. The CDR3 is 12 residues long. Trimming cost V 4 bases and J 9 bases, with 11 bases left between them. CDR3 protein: CASSSGLTTQYF. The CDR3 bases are TGTGCCAGCAGTTCCGGACTGACCACGCAGTATTTT.

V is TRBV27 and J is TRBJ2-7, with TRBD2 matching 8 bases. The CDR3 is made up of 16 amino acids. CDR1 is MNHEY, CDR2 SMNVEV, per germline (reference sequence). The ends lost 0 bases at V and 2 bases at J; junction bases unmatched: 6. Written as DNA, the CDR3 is TGTGCCAGCAGTTTATCCCCTAGCGGGTTTACCTACGAGCAGTACTTC. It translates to CASSLSPSGFTYEQYF.

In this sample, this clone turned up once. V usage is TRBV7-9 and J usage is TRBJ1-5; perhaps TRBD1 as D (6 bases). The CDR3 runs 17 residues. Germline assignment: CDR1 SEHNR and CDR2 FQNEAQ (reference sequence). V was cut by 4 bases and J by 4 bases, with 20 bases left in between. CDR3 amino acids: CASSSFGGAGANQPQHF. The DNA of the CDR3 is TGTGCCAGCAGCTCGTTCGGTGGGGCAGGGGCTAATCAGCCCCAGCATTTT.

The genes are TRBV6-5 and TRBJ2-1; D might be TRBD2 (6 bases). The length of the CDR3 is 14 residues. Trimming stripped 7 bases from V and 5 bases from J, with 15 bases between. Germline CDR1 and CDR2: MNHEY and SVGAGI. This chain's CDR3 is CASTTGTPNNEQFF. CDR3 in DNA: TGTGCCAGCACCACCGGGACTCCCAACAATGAGCAGTTCTTC.

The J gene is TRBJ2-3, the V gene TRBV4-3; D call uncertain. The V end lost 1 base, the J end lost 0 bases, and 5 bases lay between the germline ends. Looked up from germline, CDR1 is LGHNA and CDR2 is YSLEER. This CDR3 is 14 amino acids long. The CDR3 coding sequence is TGCGCCAGCAGCCAAGCAACTAGCACAGATACGCAGTATTTT. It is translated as CASSQATSTDTQYF.

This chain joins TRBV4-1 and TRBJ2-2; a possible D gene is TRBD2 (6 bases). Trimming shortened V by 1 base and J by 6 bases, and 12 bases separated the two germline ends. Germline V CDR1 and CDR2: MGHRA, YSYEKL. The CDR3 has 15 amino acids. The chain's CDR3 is CASSQGQTSAGELFF. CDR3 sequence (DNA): TGCGCCAGCAGCCAAGGTCAGACTAGTGCCGGGGAGCTGTTTTTT.

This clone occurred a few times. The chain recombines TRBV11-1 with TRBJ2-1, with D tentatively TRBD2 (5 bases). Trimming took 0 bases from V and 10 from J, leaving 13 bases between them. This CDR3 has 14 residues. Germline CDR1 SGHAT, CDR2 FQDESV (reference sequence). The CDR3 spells CASSLALETTEQFF. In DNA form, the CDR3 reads TGTGCCAGCAGCTTAGCGCTTGAGACTACAGAGCAGTTCTTC. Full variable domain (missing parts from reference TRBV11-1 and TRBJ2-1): EAEVAQSPRYKITEKSQAVAFWCDPISGHATLYWYRQILGQGPELLVQFQDESVVDDSQLPKDRFSAERLKGVDSTLKIQPAELGDSAMYLCASSLALETTEQFFGPGTRLTVL.